The following is a T cell receptor beta chain sequence with its context. Its antigen remains unknown. The unexposed donors gave CD4+ T cells in about 2011-2018, prior to COVID-19. After approximately 10 days of culture, CD4+ T cells were isolated. Cells permitting, SARS-CoV-2 S/N and four cold-coronavirus spikes were tested on unexposed-donor CD4+ T cells. This entry comes from a study of CD4 T cells in relation to SARS-CoV-2 and coronaviruses. General observations from the study: Crossreactivity was assessed only for spike protein, not other viral proteins.

TCRdb's copy holds only in-frame clones and misses some; the assay was immunoSEQ multiplex PCR. Among some 21,000 clones listed, over 65% were seen once. The source of this sequence is a human donor in good health. The sequenced sample consisted of CD4+ T cells from PBMCs, cultured in vitro.

DNA of the CDR3: TGCGCCAGCAGCTTGGACAGGGGTTCAGAGACCCAGTACTTC. As protein: CASSLDRGSETQYF. The chain carries TRBV5-1 and TRBJ2-5, with TRBD1 matching over 7 bases. CDR3 length equals 14 residues. The germline V gene encodes CDR1 SGHRS and CDR2 YFSETQ. V gave up 0 bases and J gave up 4 bases; unmatched junction bases: 3.